The 8 T cell receptor beta chains below all came from one sample that was sequenced in a study of T cells in Graves' hyperthyroidism and ophthalmopathy. Amplified TCR beta CDR3 regions came from RNA transcripts. TCR CDR3 regions were first amplified by RT-PCR with HTBI primers. TCRdb re-analysed the multiplex PCR reads in MiXCR, keeping a single row per CDR3 protein. The sample lists about 500,000 distinct CDR3 sequences; 40% to 50% were seen once. The sample consisted of peripheral blood or thyroid tissue (not recorded which). These receptors came from an adult woman with Graves' disease, either hyperthyroidism or ophthalmopathy (not recorded which).

This clonotype was seen a few times. V gene TRBV29-1 combines with J gene TRBJ1-5, with D perhaps TRBD1 (6 bases). V was clipped by 4 bases and J by 4 bases, with 11 bases between them. This CDR3 has 13 residues. The germline CDR1 and CDR2 sequences are SQVTM and ANQGSEA. CDR3 sequence (DNA): TGCAGCGTTGTAGCCGGGACAAATCAGCCCCAGCATTTT. Translating it yields CSVVAGTNQPQHF.

Ten or more counts support this clonotype. The V and J genes are TRBV2 and TRBJ1-5; 12 positions match TRBD1. Trimming removed 7 bases from V and 5 bases from J; junction bases left unmatched: 3. CDR3 length: 14 amino acids. CDR1 is SNHLY and CDR2 is FYNNEI in the germline V gene. The CDR3 reads CASTGTGGHQPQHF. The CDR3 DNA is TGTGCCAGCACCGGGACAGGGGGCCATCAGCCCCAGCATTTT.

This chain links TRBV5-1 with TRBJ1-1, with D uncertain. Trimming pared 4 bases from V and 4 bases from J, leaving 23 bases between. The CDR3 length is 17 residues. Germline loops: CDR1 SGHRS, CDR2 YFSETQ. CDR3 nucleotides: TGCGCCAGCAGCCCCGATGGAGGGAATCAAGGAGGCACTGAAGCTTTCTTT. Amino acid sequence: CASSPDGGNQGGTEAFF. Full variable domain (outside the CDR3, taken from reference TRBV5-1 and TRBJ1-1): KAGVTQTPRYLIKTRGQQVTLSCSPISGHRSVSWYQQTPGQGLQFLFEYFSETQRNKGNFPGRFSGRQFSNSRSEMNVSTLELGDSALYLCASSPDGGNQGGTEAFFGQGTRLTVV.

In its sample, this clonotype was seen once. The gene calls are TRBV9 and TRBJ1-5, with 12 bases aligning to TRBD1. Germline-derived CDR1 and CDR2 are SGDLS and YYNGEE. The CDR3 contains 17 residues. The ends lost 3 bases at V and 1 base at J; junction bases unmatched: 5. This chain's CDR3 is CASSARDRGRSNQPQHF. The CDR3 coding sequence is TGTGCCAGCAGCGCCCGGGACAGGGGGCGAAGCAATCAGCCCCAGCATTTT.

The DNA of the CDR3 is TGTGCCAGCAGCCGTACAGGGACGGAAGGCTGGGAGACCCAGTACTTC. It codes for CASSRTGTEGWETQYF. The chain links TRBV6-5 to TRBJ2-5; D is possibly TRBD1 (6 bases). The CDR3 runs to 16 residues. V lost 6 bases to trimming and J lost 5 bases, with 22 bases between them. Germline CDR1 is MNHEY and CDR2 is SVGAGI.

J is TRBJ2-7 and V is TRBV10-3; D is ambiguous. V lost 3 bases and J 2 bases, leaving 14 bases between the germline ends. The CDR3 is made up of 15 amino acids. Germline-derived CDR1 and CDR2 are ENHRY and SYGVKD. CDR3 region: CAISDWSNGPYEQYF. Here the CDR3 DNA reads TGTGCCATCAGTGATTGGTCCAACGGCCCCTACGAGCAGTACTTC.

The V call is TRBV27, the J call TRBJ1-5; D remains ambiguous. This CDR3 region has 14 residues. Germline V gene lookup returns CDR1 MNHEY and CDR2 SMNVEV (reference sequence). V lost 1 base to trimming and J lost 3 bases, with 7 bases between them. CDR3 loop: CASSLFGLNQPQHF. CDR3 in DNA: TGTGCCAGCAGTTTATTCGGCCTCAATCAGCCCCAGCATTTT.

This chain links TRBV29-1 with TRBJ1-2; 7 positions agree with TRBD1. J gave up 0 bases and V 6 bases, and 7 bases lay outside the gene matches. The V gene's germline CDR1 is SQVTM and CDR2 ANQGSEA. The CDR3 has 14 amino acids. The CDR3 sequence is CSVDPGTANYGYTF. The CDR3 DNA reads as TGCAGCGTCGACCCAGGGACAGCTAACTATGGCTACACCTTC.